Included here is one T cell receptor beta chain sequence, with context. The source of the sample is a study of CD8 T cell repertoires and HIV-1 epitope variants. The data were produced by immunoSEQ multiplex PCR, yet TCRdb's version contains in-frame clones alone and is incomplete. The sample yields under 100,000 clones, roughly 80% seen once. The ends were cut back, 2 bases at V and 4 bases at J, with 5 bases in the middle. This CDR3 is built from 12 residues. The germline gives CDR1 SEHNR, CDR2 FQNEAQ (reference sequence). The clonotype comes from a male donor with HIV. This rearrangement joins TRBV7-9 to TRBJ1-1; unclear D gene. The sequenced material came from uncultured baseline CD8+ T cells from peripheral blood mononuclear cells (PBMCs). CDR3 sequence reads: CASSLSPTEAFF. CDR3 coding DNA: TGTGCCAGCAGCTTATCACCCACTGAAGCTTTCTTT.